A selection of T cell receptor beta chains follows, all from one sample in a study of identical twins. Via MiXCR, TCRdb re-called the 5' RACE reads, giving one row per CDR3 protein. The repertoire holds around 490,000 distinct CDR3 sequences, with around 15% as singletons. The sample was also reused in another study, on yellow fever vaccine responses in identical twins.

The sequencing sample was made of CD4+ T cells sorted from blood. Every receptor here comes from a woman under 30 in good health. Both conserved end residues are trimmed from each CDR3.

TRBV6-5 | ASSLGDTRPYGYT
TRBV29-1 | SVESRGNEQF
TRBV3-1 | ASSQMGGSSGANVLT
TRBV12-3/TRBV12-4 | ASSRLGGEQPQH
TRBV6-5 | ASTYREGRTGELF
TRBV5-5 | ASSKLGGDHTQY
TRBV25-1 | ASSTDRISYEQY
TRBV12-3/TRBV12-4 | ASSTGTGNQPQH
TRBV20-1 | SAPATGSTGELF
TRBV4-1 | ASSQDPGLNTEAF
TRBV9 | ASSALRAGGVEQF
TRBV11-2 | ASSLGDKSNQPQH
TRBV5-1 | ASSLDRGAGELF
TRBV20-1 | SASGVLAGVLPDTQY
TRBV27 | ASSPTGGLGTGELF
TRBV7-9 | ASSSQAGGGNSPLH
TRBV20-1 | SARTFGTANEQF
TRBV6-4 | ASSAREGNSPLH
TRBV5-1 | ASSLDRDVNNEQF
TRBV7-9 | ASSFLVKAGYT
TRBV20-1 | SAREGGFNTEAF
TRBV29-1 | SALRGGGLETQY
TRBV23-1 | ASSQSGTPQETQY
TRBV5-1 | ASTVAGTLASEQY
TRBV3-1 | ASSQRLAGVFYEQY
TRBV24-1 | ATSDPSRDFNEQF
TRBV7-9 | ASSYPPLGGNQETQY
TRBV29-1 | SVGTDNTDTQY
TRBV4-1 | ASSSPRGLTEAF
TRBV14 | ASSQFLAEGGNEQF
TRBV6-5 | ASSYSGGQGLTEAF
TRBV6-1 | ASRETGGANGYT
TRBV10-3 | AISFRDSQETQY
TRBV2 | ASRAVGAGTDTQY
TRBV12-3/TRBV12-4 | ASSLRETGNQPQH
TRBV5-1 | ASSLKTTGDASPLH
TRBV4-1 | ASSPRHLDRGRFSTEETQY
TRBV3-1 | ASSRTQGNTDTQY
TRBV20-1 | SASSGSETYEQY
TRBV12-3/TRBV12-4 | ASSPSRQGREQY
TRBV27 | ASIGARAGNTEAF
TRBV12-3/TRBV12-4 | ASSTGRGLYGYQPQH
TRBV20-1 | SARSSSGVSTDTQY
TRBV19 | ASTPPAGPDTQY
TRBV5-5 | ASSLKKATSGNEQF
TRBV7-3 | ASSASGTGRETQY
TRBV6-1 | ASGNRDHEQY
TRBV4-1 | ASSQGHRVTWDEQY
TRBV28 | ASNLSGTGFGYT
TRBV5-1 | ASSKWTSGSVGELF
TRBV5-6 | ASRPTPTGVVTEAF
TRBV9 | ASTTTGTSNEQF
TRBV4-2 | ASSQVASGSSYEQY
TRBV5-1 | ASSLAYGVQPQH
TRBV6-1 | ASSPDRATRDTQY
TRBV9 | ASSFRGHEQF
TRBV3-1 | ASRQDRGSYNEQF
TRBV19 | ATRTGSNTGELF